These 15 T cell receptor beta chains originate from one sample sequenced in a study of blood T cell repertoires in COVID-19. Repertoires were generated with immunoSEQ multiplex PCR, while TCRdb's copy carries only in-frame clones and drops some. The sample carries 300,000 to 400,000 clones, 70% to 90% recorded once. Material: PBMCs or T cells enriched from blood (not recorded which). Receptor source: a woman under 30 who had recovered from COVID-19.

Only one count was recorded for this clone. The J gene is TRBJ2-3, the V gene TRBV2; D might be TRBD1 (5 bases). Germline V gene lookup returns CDR1 SNHLY and CDR2 FYNNEI. CDR3 length equals 11 residues. V lost 6 bases and J lost 8, with 9 bases in between. This chain's CDR3 is CASRDQGTQYF. Here the CDR3 DNA reads TGTGCCAGCAGGGATCAGGGTACGCAGTATTTT.

The V call is TRBV12-3 or TRBV12-4, the J call TRBJ2-1; D is possibly TRBD1 (6 bases). The CDR3 length is 11 residues. The ends were cut back, 7 bases at V and 9 bases at J, with 10 bases in the middle. The CDR3 is CASTRGGEQFF. In nucleotides, the CDR3 is TGTGCCAGCACCAGAGGGGGTGAGCAGTTCTTC.

The chain joins TRBV6-1 to TRBJ1-1; D is undetermined. Germline V CDR1 and CDR2: MNHNS, SASEGT. The CDR3 contains 15 residues. V dropped 2 bases and J dropped 0 bases, with 10 bases sitting between them. CDR3 DNA: TGTGCCAGCAGTGAAAAGCGAGAATTGAACACTGAAGCTTTCTTT. Amino acids: CASSEKRELNTEAFF.

The J gene is TRBJ1-3, the V gene TRBV7-9; D not resolved. CDR3 length: 15 residues. Germline assignment: CDR1 SEHNR and CDR2 FQNEAQ (reference sequence). The V end was cut by 3 bases, the J end by 2 bases, with 11 bases between. The CDR3 protein is CASSFSDFPGNTIYF. CDR3 DNA: TGTGCCAGCAGCTTTTCAGACTTCCCTGGAAACACCATATATTTT.

The genes are TRBV11-2 and TRBJ1-1; D gene uncertain. The V gene lost 3 bases and the J gene lost 3 bases, with 11 bases spanning the gap. This CDR3 spans 14 amino acids. Per the germline V gene, CDR1 is SGHAT and CDR2 is FQNNGV. The CDR3 DNA is TGTGCCAGCAGCTTCACATTCCCCGACACTGAAGCTTTCTTT. It translates to CASSFTFPDTEAFF.

This clone showed up just once. The rearrangement uses TRBV5-6 and TRBJ2-2; D might be TRBD1 (6 bases). Trimming stripped 4 bases from V and 7 bases from J, with 17 bases between. The CDR3 sequence is 15 residues long. In germline, CDR1 is SGHDT, CDR2 YYEEEE. For the CDR3, the DNA is TGTGCCAGCAGCGGCCCGACAGGACTGGGCGGGGAGCTGTTTTTT. Translated, it gives CASSGPTGLGGELFF.

This clone has only one observation. The chain joins TRBV18 to TRBJ2-3; D gene uncertain. CDR3 size: 15 residues. Per the germline V gene, CDR1 is KGHSH and CDR2 is LQKENI. Between the trimmed V and J ends, which lost 1 base and 2 bases, there was a span of 10 bases. The CDR3 coding sequence is TGTGCCAGCTCACCACAGGCGGCACTCACAGATACGCAGTATTTT. Amino acid sequence: CASSPQAALTDTQYF.

DNA of the CDR3: TGTGCCAGCAGCACCAGACAGGGTGGCTCCTACGAGCAGTACTTC. It is translated as CASSTRQGGSYEQYF. This rearrangement joins TRBV5-6 to TRBJ2-7; TRBD1 aligns across 7 bases. CDR3 length equals 15 residues. The germline V gene encodes CDR1 SGHDT and CDR2 YYEEEE. J was trimmed by 0 bases and V by 4 bases; bases with no gene match: 7.

The rearrangement joins TRBV7-9 to TRBJ1-1, with TRBD1 identical over 8 bases. The CDR3 has 14 amino acids. Germline CDR1 and CDR2: SEHNR and FQNEAQ (reference sequence). The J segment lost 7 bases and the V segment lost 2 bases, leaving 6 bases of the junction unmatched. The CDR3 DNA sequence: TGTGCCAGCAGCTTATCCACAGGGGGTAATGAAGCTTTCTTT. This translates into CASSLSTGGNEAFF. Together with reference TRBV7-9 and TRBJ1-1, the CDR3 gives the full variable domain: DTGVSQNPRHKITKRGQNVTFRCDPISEHNRLYWYRQTLGQGPEFLTYFQNEAQLEKSRLLSDRFSAERPKGSFSTLEIQRTEQGDSAMYLCASSLSTGGNEAFFGQGTRLTVV.

This clone has just one count. The V gene is TRBV25-1, the J gene TRBJ2-1, with 13 bases fitting TRBD2. Losses at the gene ends were 2 bases for V and 7 bases for J; bases not matched to a gene: 11. CDR1 MGHDK and CDR2 SYGVNS come from the germline V gene. This CDR3 spans 18 amino acids. In DNA form, the CDR3 reads TGTGCCAGCAGTGAAACCCAGACTAGCGGGGGGCCTATGAATGAGCAGTTCTTC. Translated: CASSETQTSGGPMNEQFF.

For this clone: This sample includes further DNA sequences coding for the same CDR3. V and J are TRBV29-1 and TRBJ2-1; D might be TRBD2 (7 bases). V lost 7 bases and J lost 2, with 9 bases in between. From germline, CDR1 is SQVTM and CDR2 ANQGSEA. This CDR3 is 12 amino acids long. CDR3 DNA sequence: TGCAGCGGGGGGGGCACCTACAATGAGCAGTTCTTC. Protein product: CSGGGTYNEQFF.

The V and J genes are TRBV11-3 and TRBJ2-7, with D perhaps TRBD1 (5 bases). The CDR3 extends over 13 amino acids. Germline CDR1 SGHNT, CDR2 YENEEA. The V end was cut by 1 base, the J end by 2 bases, with 6 bases between. The DNA for the CDR3 is TGTGCCAGCAGCTTAGGGGGCCCCTACGAGCAGTACTTC. Translating it yields CASSLGGPYEQYF.

V usage is TRBV24-1 and J usage is TRBJ1-3; 9 bases are a match to TRBD1. The V and J ends lost 3 bases and 4 bases, in that order; junction bases with no gene match: 6. This CDR3 region has 16 residues. The germline CDR1 and CDR2 sequences are KGHDR and SFDVKD. The CDR3 sequence is CATSDPTGGSGNTIYF. The DNA of the CDR3 is TGTGCCACCAGTGATCCGACAGGGGGTTCAGGAAACACCATATATTTT.

The rearrangement joins TRBV7-8 to TRBJ1-5, with D hard to call. Per the germline V gene, CDR1 is SGHVS and CDR2 is FQNEAQ. V gave up 3 bases and J gave up 6 bases, with 30 bases separating them. The CDR3 covers 20 residues. The DNA of the CDR3 is TGTGCCAGCAGCTTTAATCCTCTTCGGGTACCGGGAGCCTGGCGTCAGCCCCAGCATTTT. This codes for CASSFNPLRVPGAWRQPQHF.

The chain couples TRBV3-1 (or the pseudogene TRBV3-2) to TRBJ1-1, with D possibly TRBD1 on 5 matching bases. The CDR3 totals 17 residues. The germline gives CDR1 LGHDT, CDR2 YNNKEL (reference sequence). The germline V and J ends were trimmed by 2 bases and 2 bases, with 18 bases remaining between them. DNA for the CDR3: TGTGCCAGCAGCCAAAGGGGCGATTTATGGGGCAACACTGAAGCTTTCTTT. As protein: CASSQRGDLWGNTEAFF.